This TCR beta chain originates from a study of T-cell reconstitution after alpha-beta-depleted transplantation in children. Broader study findings: The origin of alpha-beta T cells about two months after transplant was reportedly several hundred expanded graft clones. One year after transplant, T-cell counts and diversity came mostly from newly produced T cells.

About this clonotype: Its cognate antigen is unknown.

The CDR3 extends over 16 amino acids. V was clipped by 1 base and J by 7 bases, with 17 bases between them. Germline CDR1 reads LGHNA; CDR2 reads YNFKEQ. As it was prepared, the TCRbeta library received unique molecular identifiers. TCRdb recomputed calls from the PCR reads with MiXCR, one row per CDR3 protein. Among just over 950,000 distinct CDR3 sequences listed, about 29% were seen once. Sequencing used PBMCs, mostly from graft donor cells, obtained 360 days after TCRalphabeta/CD19-depleted stem cell transplant. The genes are TRBV4-2 and TRBJ1-5; D uncertain. The source of this sequence is a boy younger than two who had a stem cell transplant for SCID, so the T cells may come from the graft donor. The CDR3 loop reads CASSQGPQREVQPQHF. The DNA for the CDR3 is TGTGCCAGCAGCCAAGGACCCCAAAGAGAGGTCCAGCCCCAGCATTTT.